Following are 16 T cell receptor beta chains from one sample sequenced in a study of early T cells in non-severe SARS-CoV-2 infection. Using its own MiXCR run on the 5' RACE reads, TCRdb lists one record per CDR3 protein. Here the sample spans about 59,000 distinct CDR3 sequences, 10% to 15% being singletons. The source material was whole blood. Source of these receptors: an adult who was a healthcare worker with PCR-confirmed SARS-CoV-2 infection or an uninfected control (not recorded which).

This clonotype was found many times. V and J are TRBV11-2 and TRBJ2-1; 8 nucleotides line up with TRBD2. V gave up 8 bases and J gave up 7 bases; unmatched junction bases: 10. This CDR3 spans 14 amino acids. Per the germline V gene, CDR1 is SGHAT and CDR2 is FQNNGV. The CDR3 region is CASAPAGVGNEQFF. The DNA of the CDR3 is TGTGCCAGCGCCCCAGCGGGAGTAGGGAATGAGCAGTTCTTC.

This clonotype has a handful of counts. V gene TRBV12-3 or TRBV12-4 combines with J gene TRBJ2-4; 8 bases map to TRBD2. The CDR3 runs to 17 residues. Trimming at V came to 3 bases and at J to 0 bases, leaving 7 bases not matched to a gene. For the CDR3, the DNA is TGTGCCAGCAGTTTTAGTGCGGGAGGAGGAGCCAAAAACATTCAGTACTTC. Protein product: CASSFSAGGGAKNIQYF.

On this clonotype itself: A much larger clone is a single base away; this may be a read error. V is TRBV30 and J is TRBJ1-2, with D maybe TRBD1 (6 bases). Germline CDR1 reads GTSNPN; CDR2 reads SVGIG (reference sequence). CDR3 size: 13 residues. V was clipped by 3 bases and J by 2 bases, with 10 bases between them. The CDR3 DNA is TGTGCCTGGAGCGAGGACAGCAACTATGGCTACACCTTC. Amino acids: CAWSEDSNYGYTF.

This chain uses TRBV2 with TRBJ2-1; TRBD2 matches 10 bases. The CDR3 is 15 amino acids. Germline V gene data show CDR1 as SNHLY and CDR2 as FYNNEI. After removal of 6 bases from V and 4 bases from J, the junction contained 6 bases not matched to a gene. CDR3 sequence (DNA): TGTGCCAGCAGGGCTAGCGGGGGCCGGTACAATGAGCAGTTCTTC. Translating gives CASRASGGRYNEQFF.

V is TRBV28 and J is TRBJ1-1; TRBD1 aligns across 9 bases. Germline CDR1 MDHEN, CDR2 SYDVKM. J gave up 1 base and V 8 bases, and 2 bases lay outside the gene matches. The CDR3 has 13 amino acids. CDR3 bases: TGTGCCAGCGAGGGACAGGGGAACACTGAAGCTTTCTTT. Amino acids: CASEGQGNTEAFF.

This clonotype was counted ten times or more. The J gene is TRBJ2-5, the V gene TRBV11-3; TRBD2 might be the D (6 bases). Germline loops: CDR1 SGHNT, CDR2 YENEEA. V was trimmed by 4 bases and J by 4 bases, leaving 16 bases between them. This CDR3 comprises 15 residues. This CDR3 reads CASSSPRGGVETQYF. DNA of the CDR3: TGTGCCAGCAGCTCCCCCCGTGGAGGGGTAGAGACCCAGTACTTC.

The V gene is TRBV19, the J gene TRBJ1-1; no definite D call. CDR1 is LNHDA, CDR2 SQIVND, per germline (reference sequence). V dropped 4 bases and J dropped 1 base, with 7 bases sitting between them. The length of the CDR3 is 13 residues. CDR3 sequence reads: CASSTMGNTEAFF. The DNA for the CDR3 is TGTGCCAGTAGTACCATGGGGAACACTGAAGCTTTCTTT.

This clonotype was picked up many times. V usage is TRBV2 and J usage is TRBJ2-7, with D possibly TRBD1 on 5 matching bases. Trimming stripped 6 bases from V and 3 bases from J, with 24 bases between. The CDR3 covers 17 residues. Germline CDR1 and CDR2: SNHLY and FYNNEI. CDR3 sequence (DNA): TGTGCCAGCAGCAGTGCTAAAGGGGTTTCGGAGTTCTACGAGCAGTACTTC. Its translation is CASSSAKGVSEFYEQYF. The entire variable domain, with the rest obtained from reference TRBV2 and TRBJ2-7, is as follows: EPEVTQTPSHQVTQMGQEVILRCVPISNHLYFYWYRQILGQKVEFLVSFYNNEISEKSEIFDDQFSVERPDGSNFTLKIRSTKLEDSAMYFCASSSAKGVSEFYEQYFGPGTRLTVT.

The chain couples TRBV29-1 to TRBJ2-2; no clear D gene. CDR3 length equals 13 residues. CDR1 and CDR2 (germline): SQVTM, ANQGSEA. V was pared by 3 bases and J by 1 base, with 6 bases between. The chain's CDR3 is CSVEGENTGELFF. The DNA of the CDR3 is TGCAGCGTTGAGGGCGAGAACACCGGGGAGCTGTTTTTT.

This clonotype was picked up a small number of times. The V gene is TRBV3-1, the J gene TRBJ1-1; tentative D call: TRBD1 (5 bases). Trimming cost V 1 base and J 7 bases, with 10 bases left between them. The CDR3 loop spans 13 amino acids. CDR1 is LGHDT, CDR2 YNNKEL, per germline (reference sequence). DNA for the CDR3: TGTGCCAGCAGCCAAGGAGGGGTAGGTGAAGCTTTCTTT. Translating it yields CASSQGGVGEAFF.

The table lists this clonotype with a few counts. The rearrangement uses TRBV5-1 and TRBJ1-1, with D possibly matching TRBD1 (6 bases). This CDR3 has 13 amino acids. V was shortened by 5 bases and J by 0 bases, with 8 bases between the two germline ends. The germline V gene has CDR1 SGHRS and CDR2 YFSETQ. The CDR3 DNA reads as TGCGCCAGCAGTAGGGACATGAACACTGAAGCTTTCTTT. It yields the protein CASSRDMNTEAFF.

This clonotype was seen a handful of times. This chain links TRBV11-3 with TRBJ1-1; weak D call: TRBD1 (6 bases). From germline, CDR1 is SGHNT and CDR2 YENEEA. Trimming shortened V by 1 base and J by 7 bases, and 16 bases separated the two germline ends. There are 15 residues in the CDR3. The CDR3 DNA sequence: TGTGCCAGCAGCTTAGTGGCAGGGGCGACGGGTGAAGCTTTCTTT. The encoded protein is CASSLVAGATGEAFF.

This clonotype was counted many times. The chain has TRBV6-1 and TRBJ2-6; 8 positions match TRBD1. CDR3 length equals 19 residues. The J segment lost 5 bases and the V segment lost 4 bases, leaving 16 bases of the junction unmatched. CDR1 and CDR2 from the germline V gene are MNHNS and SASEGT. CDR3 amino acids: CASSGKTGTGSIRANVLTF. The CDR3 nucleotides are TGTGCCAGCAGTGGGAAAACCGGGACAGGATCCATTAGGGCCAACGTCCTGACTTTC.

This rearrangement joins TRBV28 to TRBJ2-3; 8 nucleotides line up with TRBD2. The CDR3 is 14 amino acids. The V gene's germline CDR1 is MDHEN and CDR2 SYDVKM. Trimming at V came to 7 bases and at J to 3 bases, leaving 6 bases not matched to a gene. The CDR3 loop is CASTKLAGTDTQYF. The CDR3 bases are TGTGCCAGCACTAAGCTAGCGGGTACAGATACGCAGTATTTT.

The chain is built from TRBV6-5 and TRBJ2-3, with D possibly TRBD1 on 5 matching bases. The germline CDR1 and CDR2 sequences are MNHEY and SVGAGI. The CDR3 is 15 amino acids. V dropped 4 bases and J dropped 1 base, with 12 bases sitting between them. CDR3 coding DNA: TGTGCCAGCAGTTTCCTCTTCAGGGGCACAGATACGCAGTATTTT. Translation: CASSFLFRGTDTQYF.

The rearrangement joins TRBV7-9 to TRBJ2-5, with a weak D call TRBD1 (5 bases). CDR1 is SEHNR, CDR2 FQNEAQ, per germline (reference sequence). V was clipped by 2 bases and J by 1 base, with 8 bases between them. CDR3 length equals 14 residues. The CDR3 protein is CASSLRGSQETQYF. The CDR3, as DNA: TGTGCCAGCAGCTTAAGGGGCAGCCAAGAGACCCAGTACTTC. The entire variable domain, with the rest obtained from reference TRBV7-9 and TRBJ2-5, is as follows: DTGVSQNPRHKITKRGQNVTFRCDPISEHNRLYWYRQTLGQGPEFLTYFQNEAQLEKSRLLSDRFSAERPKGSFSTLEIQRTEQGDSAMYLCASSLRGSQETQYFGPGTRLLVL.